This T cell receptor (beta chain) was sequenced during a study of blood T cell repertoires in COVID-19. Using immunoSEQ multiplex PCR, the repertoire was profiled, and TCRdb retains in-frame clones only, with some absent. Of around 250,000 clones listed, approximately 85% are singletons. This TCR was sampled from a woman in her forties or fifties who had recovered from COVID-19. Sequences were obtained from PBMCs or T cells enriched from blood (not recorded which).

The CDR3 is CASSPRTSQRTLGFF. The CDR3 DNA is TGTGCCAGCAGTCCCAGAACTAGTCAAAGGACTCTTGGGTTCTTC. This rearrangement joins TRBV27 to TRBJ2-1; possible D gene TRBD2, 5 bases. CDR3 size: 15 residues. The ends were cut back, 5 bases at V and 15 bases at J, with 26 bases in the middle. Germline CDR1 reads MNHEY; CDR2 reads SMNVEV (reference sequence).